A single T cell receptor beta chain is shown here with its context. The record originates from a study of control samples from healthy donors and cancer patients. V lost 0 bases to trimming and J lost 8 bases, with 13 bases between them. This CDR3 comprises 14 residues. The germline V gene encodes CDR1 LGHNA and CDR2 YSLEER. Some clones are missing from TCRdb's copy, which holds only in-frame ones; the method was immunoSEQ multiplex PCR. Among under 100,000 clones listed, 85% to 90% were seen once. V gene TRBV4-3 combines with J gene TRBJ1-2; D is uncertain. Sequenced input: PBMCs. The source is a woman in her forties or fifties with colorectal cancer. The CDR3 sequence: CASSQDVRRGGYTF. As DNA, the CDR3 is TGCGCCAGCAGCCAAGATGTACGGAGAGGGGGCTACACCTTC.